These 14 T cell receptor beta chains were sequenced from one sample in a study of blood T cell repertoires in COVID-19. Generated by immunoSEQ multiplex PCR, the TCRdb table keeps only in-frame clones and is missing some. The sample lists hundreds of thousands of clones, roughly nine tenths seen once, with roughly 2.2% in the top ten. The sequenced material came from peripheral blood. The source is a woman aged 45-65 years with acute or convalescent COVID-19.

This chain uses TRBV29-1 with TRBJ1-1; D may be TRBD1 (6 bases). Per germline, CDR1 SQVTM and CDR2 ANQGSEA. V lost 7 bases and J 1 base, leaving 13 bases between the germline ends. This CDR3 comprises 13 residues. The CDR3 is CSGLTGANTEAFF. For the CDR3, the DNA is TGCAGCGGGTTGACAGGAGCGAACACTGAAGCTTTCTTT.

The CDR3 reads CASSSRFTGNTIYF. CDR3 nucleotide sequence: TGTGCCAGCAGCTCCCGGTTCACTGGAAACACCATATATTTT. The rearrangement uses TRBV9 and TRBJ1-3, with D unresolved. CDR3 length: 14 amino acids. The V end was cut by 4 bases, the J end by 2 bases, with 10 bases between. Germline loops: CDR1 SGDLS, CDR2 YYNGEE.

V and J are TRBV18 and TRBJ1-4; no firm D call. The CDR3 has 17 amino acids. Germline V gene lookup returns CDR1 KGHSH and CDR2 LQKENI. V was pared by 0 bases and J by 8 bases, with 19 bases between. The CDR3 sequence: CASSPPMSEGGGEKLFF. The CDR3 DNA is TGTGCCAGCTCACCACCGATGTCTGAGGGCGGTGGCGAAAAACTGTTTTTT.

V gene TRBV30 combines with J gene TRBJ1-3, with D uncertain. The germline V gene encodes CDR1 GTSNPN and CDR2 SVGIG (reference sequence). V was pared by 0 bases and J by 0 bases, with 15 bases between. This CDR3 region has 17 residues. CDR3 sequence (DNA): TGTGCCTGGAGTGTACGGAACAGACACAACTCTGGAAACACCATATATTTT. This codes for CAWSVRNRHNSGNTIYF.

The chain combines TRBV19 with TRBJ1-3; D is possibly TRBD1 (5 bases). V shed 5 bases and J shed 0 bases, with 14 bases lying between them. The CDR3 runs to 16 residues. Per germline, CDR1 LNHDA and CDR2 SQIVND (reference sequence). DNA of the CDR3: TGTGCCAGTAGTCATGTAGGGGATCTCTCTGGAAACACCATATATTTT. It yields the protein CASSHVGDLSGNTIYF.

This clone is labeled as large (0.1 to 1%). The V and J genes are TRBV9 and TRBJ1-1; D remains ambiguous. Germline V gene sequence: CDR1 SGDLS, CDR2 YYNGEE. The V gene lost 0 bases and the J gene lost 4 bases, with 10 bases spanning the gap. CDR3 length: 14 residues. CDR3 region: CASSVDGLRTEAFF. CDR3 nucleotides: TGTGCCAGCAGCGTAGACGGGTTGCGCACTGAAGCTTTCTTT.

J is TRBJ2-1 and V is TRBV19, with D possibly TRBD2 on 6 matching bases. In germline, CDR1 is LNHDA, CDR2 SQIVND (reference sequence). The germline V and J ends were trimmed by 3 bases and 9 bases, with 18 bases remaining between them. This CDR3 region has 15 residues. CDR3 sequence: CASSIQSGGGTEQFF. CDR3 nucleotide sequence: TGTGCCAGTAGTATTCAGAGCGGAGGCGGGACTGAGCAGTTCTTC.

In this sample, this clone turned up a few times. The J gene is TRBJ1-4, the V gene TRBV30; 10 positions match TRBD1. After removal of 3 bases from V and 6 bases from J, the junction contained 19 bases not matched to a gene. This CDR3 is built from 19 residues. Looked up from germline, CDR1 is GTSNPN and CDR2 is SVGIG (reference sequence). The CDR3 is CAWRPIRDRGFRMDEKLFF. The CDR3 DNA follows: TGTGCCTGGAGACCCATCCGGGACAGGGGATTTAGAATGGATGAAAAACTGTTTTTT.

The genes are TRBV7-3 and TRBJ2-3, with D hard to call. The CDR3 has 14 residues. The germline V gene encodes CDR1 SGHTA and CDR2 FQGTGA. V gave up 2 bases and J gave up 5 bases, with 11 bases separating them. In nucleotides, the CDR3 is TGTGCCAGCAGCTTAGGGCAGTCCCGAGATACGCAGTATTTT. Protein product: CASSLGQSRDTQYF.

In its sample, this clone was seen once. The rearrangement links TRBV11-2 to TRBJ2-6, with D perhaps TRBD1 (5 bases). The V end lost 5 bases, the J end lost 1 base, and 12 bases lay between the germline ends. The length of the CDR3 is 16 residues. From germline, CDR1 is SGHAT and CDR2 FQNNGV. CDR3 nucleotides: TGTGCCAGCAGCCAGTGGACACTTTCTGGGGCCAACGTCCTGACTTTC. This sequence encodes CASSQWTLSGANVLTF.

V usage is TRBV5-3 and J usage is TRBJ2-5; 10 bases match TRBD2. TRBV5-3 is designated an ORF whose function remains uncertain. CDR3 length: 14 residues. The V gene end was trimmed by 9 bases and the J gene end by 1 base; junction bases not matched to a gene: 6. Written as DNA, the CDR3 is TGTGCCACCATAGCGGGGGGATTCCAAGAGACCCAGTACTTC. Its translation: CATIAGGFQETQYF.

The chain has TRBV21-1 and TRBJ1-6; no check of the table's D call, TRBD1, against the DNA was made. TRBV21-1 is noted as a pseudogene. The CDR3 has 15 amino acids. This chain's CDR3 is CASSKRGQENSPLHF. In DNA, the CDR3 is TGTGCCAGCAGCAAACGCGGACAGGAAAATTCACCCCTCCACTTT.

The genes are TRBV11-2 and TRBJ1-2; D is unresolved. CDR3 size: 14 residues. The V gene's germline CDR1 is SGHAT and CDR2 FQNNGV. Trimming shortened V by 5 bases and J by 4 bases, and 14 bases separated the two germline ends. The CDR3 sequence is CASSQRLDSYGYTF. CDR3 sequence (DNA): TGTGCCAGCAGCCAGAGATTAGACTCCTATGGCTACACCTTC.

The J gene is TRBJ1-1, the V gene TRBV6-5; 8 positions match TRBD1. The CDR3 extends over 14 amino acids. Germline trimming cut 10 bases from V and 3 bases from J; bases unmatched to any gene: 10. Germline V gene lookup returns CDR1 MNHEY and CDR2 SVGAGI. In DNA form, the CDR3 reads TGTGCCACTCAGGGGGCCGCCCGCGACACTGAAGCTTTCTTT. Protein sequence: CATQGAARDTEAFF.